This record concerns one T cell receptor (beta chain) sequence. This clone's antigen is unknown. No quality values exist for individual bases; no much larger clone is one base distant. This entry belongs to a study of T cell responses to AZD1222 COVID-19 vaccine (dated by TCRdb to 2020 to 2023). With regard to the full study: AZD1222 recipients whose second dose came at about 4 weeks and those whose second dose came at about 12 weeks were combined into one group, since spike-specific TCR depth and breadth did not differ between the two schedules. A total of 233 trial participants underwent TCR sequencing, of whom some 210 received two doses of AZD1222 and about 26 received two doses of the MenACWY control vaccine. Trial participants were enrolled by age into 18-55, 56-69 and 70-plus year subgroups, with about 150, 27 and 61 TCR-sequenced participants respectively.

The CDR3 regions of human TCRbeta chains were analyzed by immunosequencing. As for the original processing: TCRs in the repertoires were matched against a reference library of SARS-CoV-2-specific TCRs that had been generated with the MIRA antigen-specificity platform. Breadth was defined as the fraction of unique TCRs that were SARS-CoV-2-associated, and depth was defined as the fraction of total T cells that were SARS-CoV-2-associated. Using the MIRA data, each spike-specific TCR was mapped to the spike region that the TCR reacts to and placed in a CD4 or CD8 class. Log10-transformed breadth and depth values were compared by one-way ANOVA with Sidak's multiple comparisons tests. Sourced from immuneACCESS, this table was stored by TCRdb with only in-frame sequences that have V and J called. A share of the clones is absent; for the studies checked, an unresolved V gene accounts for under half, and the remainder has no known explanation. The V and J calls and clone size are taken from that table; D and trimming were inferred from the DNA. The sample includes about 83,000 clones, with 75% to 90% observed a single time. The ten largest make up 30% to 35% of the sample.

General study outcomes and caveats: Vaccine-associated CD4 TCRs spanned the whole spike protein, with dominant responses in regions 160-218 and 743-854. In the small 56-69-year group, the increase in depth fell short of significance, most likely because of low power. Participants were mostly white British and included more females than males, and it was suggested by the authors that clonal diversity may have been underestimated. Conclusions about previously exposed vaccinees are limited because only a handful of AZD1222 recipients were SARS-CoV-2 seropositive at baseline. Because no samples from the day 14 peak response were available, repertoires could be characterized only after the peak T cell response. A significant rise in spike-specific TCR breadth and depth was observed after two AZD1222 doses relative to day 0 and relative to MenACWY recipients. Reportedly, close to half of the unique spike-specific TCRs recognized epitopes lying outside the regions that are mutated in the B.1.351 and B.1.1.7 variants.

The time point label on this specimen signifies: baseline before first vaccination. Samples from vaccinated people were obtained from the UK trials COV001 and COV002, which included a single-blind randomized controlled phase 2/3 trial of AZD1222 (ChAdOx1 nCoV-19) in healthy adults. For TCRbeta chain sequencing, PBMC samples from trial participants were taken at day 0 and at day 28 after the second dose. The CDR3 starts with the cysteine, ends with the phenylalanine, and has 15 residues. Of all the DNA, just the CDR3 is kept, 45 bases in frame from base 1. V and J are truncated by 3 bases and 2 bases respectively, leaving an intervening sequence of 12 bases. The germline V gene supplies CDR1 SGHAT and CDR2 FQNNGV.

This material consisted of peripheral blood, taken on day 0 of AZD1222 vaccination. The sequence joins TRBV11-2 to TRBJ2-3; the D gene cannot be resolved reliably. This receptor was taken from an adult in good health. CDR3 loop: CASSFVTGYTDTQYF. The sequenced DNA is TGTGCCAGCAGCTTCGTGACTGGGTACACAGATACGCAGTATTTT.